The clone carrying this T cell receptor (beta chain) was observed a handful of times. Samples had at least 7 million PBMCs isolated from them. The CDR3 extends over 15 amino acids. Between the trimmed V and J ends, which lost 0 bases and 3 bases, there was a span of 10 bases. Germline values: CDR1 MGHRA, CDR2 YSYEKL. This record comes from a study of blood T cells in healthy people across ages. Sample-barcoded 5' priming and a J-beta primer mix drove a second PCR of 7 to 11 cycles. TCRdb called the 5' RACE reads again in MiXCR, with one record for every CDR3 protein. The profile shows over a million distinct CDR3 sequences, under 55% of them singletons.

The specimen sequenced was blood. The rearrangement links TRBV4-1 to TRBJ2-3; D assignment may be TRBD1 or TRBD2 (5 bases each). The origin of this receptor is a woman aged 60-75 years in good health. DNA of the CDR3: TGCGCCAGCAGCCAAGAGGGGGTCGCGACAGATACGCAGTATTTT. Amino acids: CASSQEGVATDTQYF.